The 14 T cell receptor beta chains below all came from one sample that was sequenced in a study of T cell responses to AZD1222 COVID-19 vaccine. Profiled with immunoSEQ multiplex PCR; TCRdb holds only in-frame clones, not every one. Of fewer than 120,000 clones in the sample, roughly 92% were seen once. The sample here was peripheral blood, taken 28 days after the second AZD1222 dose. The receptor source for this set is an adult who received the AZD1222 COVID-19 vaccine.

The rearrangement links TRBV10-2 to TRBJ2-7; 8 nucleotides line up with TRBD1. With 7 bases clipped from V and 3 bases from J, the junction kept 5 bases outside the gene matches. The length of the CDR3 is 13 residues. The germline V gene has CDR1 WSHSY and CDR2 SAAADI. CDR3 amino acids: CASTAGQVYEQYF. Here the CDR3 DNA reads TGCGCCAGCACTGCGGGACAGGTCTACGAGCAGTACTTC.

The genes are TRBV27 and TRBJ1-2, with D unresolved. V gave up 4 bases and J gave up 3 bases, with 12 bases separating them. The CDR3 has 14 amino acids. Germline V gene sequence: CDR1 MNHEY, CDR2 SMNVEV (reference sequence). CDR3 residues: CASSWAEGDYGYTF. CDR3 DNA sequence: TGTGCCAGCAGTTGGGCGGAGGGAGACTATGGCTACACCTTC.

The chain combines TRBV7-9 with TRBJ2-1; D may be TRBD2 (6 bases). Germline values: CDR1 SEHNR, CDR2 FQNEAQ (reference sequence). The CDR3 sequence is 18 residues long. Trimming left V 3 bases short and J 0 bases short, with 18 bases between. The CDR3 sequence is CASSLVVGDGGSYNEQFF. Written as DNA, the CDR3 is TGTGCCAGCAGCTTGGTGGTAGGGGACGGGGGCTCCTACAATGAGCAGTTCTTC.

This sequence joins TRBV5-1 and TRBJ1-1; D uncertain. The CDR3 extends over 12 amino acids. From germline, CDR1 is SGHRS and CDR2 YFSETQ. The V and J ends lost 7 bases and 4 bases respectively, with 11 bases between them. The CDR3 region is CASGESGTEAFF. The CDR3 DNA is TGCGCCAGCGGAGAATCTGGCACTGAAGCTTTCTTT.

V is TRBV11-2 and J is TRBJ1-2; tentatively, D is TRBD1 (6 bases). The CDR3 is 14 amino acids. V lost 3 bases and J lost 6, with 14 bases in between. In germline, CDR1 is SGHAT, CDR2 FQNNGV. The CDR3 sequence: CASSFEVRGNGYTF. CDR3 coding DNA: TGTGCCAGCAGCTTCGAGGTCAGGGGTAATGGCTACACCTTC.

This chain uses TRBV28 with TRBJ2-5; 10 positions match TRBD1. V lost 4 bases and J lost 5; bases outside the gene matches: 10. The length of the CDR3 is 16 residues. CDR1 MDHEN and CDR2 SYDVKM come from the germline V gene. The CDR3 spells CASSSPRDRGAETQYF. In nucleotides, the CDR3 is TGTGCCAGCAGTTCCCCCCGGGACAGGGGCGCTGAGACCCAGTACTTC. Looking up the rest from reference TRBV28 and TRBJ2-5 gives the full variable domain: DVKVTQSSRYLVKRTGEKVFLECVQDMDHENMFWYRQDPGLGLRLIYFSYDVKMKEKGDIPEGYSVSREKKERFSLILESASTNQTSMYLCASSSPRDRGAETQYFGPGTRLLVL.

The J gene is TRBJ2-5, the V gene TRBV24-1; TRBD2 matches 9 bases. This CDR3 has 16 residues. The germline CDR1 and CDR2 sequences are KGHDR and SFDVKD. Trimming at V came to 2 bases and at J to 7 bases, leaving 10 bases not matched to a gene. CDR3 nucleotide sequence: TGTGCCACCAGTGATTCGAGACTAGCGGACACGGGGACCCAGTACTTC. Its translation: CATSDSRLADTGTQYF.

A single count supports this clone. This sequence joins TRBV6-2 or TRBV6-3 and TRBJ1-1; D call uncertain. Trimming stripped 1 base from V and 5 bases from J, with 11 bases between. Germline V gene lookup returns CDR1 MNHEY and CDR2 SVGEGT. This CDR3 spans 14 amino acids. This CDR3 reads CASSYLAMGTEAFF. The CDR3 DNA reads as TGTGCCAGCAGTTACTTAGCTATGGGAACTGAAGCTTTCTTT.

By share, this clone counts as medium-sized. The V call is TRBV3-1 (or the pseudogene TRBV3-2), the J call TRBJ1-6; 8 bases agree with TRBD1. The CDR3 loop spans 17 amino acids. In germline, CDR1 is LGHDT, CDR2 YNNKEL (reference sequence). V dropped 3 bases and J dropped 5; count of bases not matched to a gene: 9. DNA for the CDR3: TGTGCCAGCAGCCACCGGGACAGGTGGAGAGATAATTCACCCCTCCACTTT. Residues: CASSHRDRWRDNSPLHF.

V gene TRBV7-3 combines with J gene TRBJ2-3; D is ambiguous. V lost 0 bases, J lost 1 base, and 8 bases lay in between. The germline gives CDR1 SGHTA, CDR2 FQGTGA. The CDR3 extends over 15 amino acids. CDR3 residues: CASSLTPSGTDTQYF. In nucleotides, the CDR3 is TGTGCCAGCAGCTTAACGCCCTCGGGCACAGATACGCAGTATTTT. Complete variable domain (other parts from reference TRBV7-3 and TRBJ2-3): GAGVSQTPSNKVTEKGKYVELRCDPISGHTALYWYRQSLGQGPEFLIYFQGTGAADDSGLPNDRFFAVRPEGSVSTLKIQRTERGDSAVYLCASSLTPSGTDTQYFGPGTRLTVL.

The genes are TRBV6-5 and TRBJ1-2; TRBD1 might be the D (5 bases). V gave up 8 bases and J gave up 4 bases, with 5 bases separating them. The CDR3 is 10 amino acids. Per germline, CDR1 MNHEY and CDR2 SVGAGI. The CDR3 coding sequence is TGTGCCAGCGACAGCTATGGCTACACCTTC. This translates into CASDSYGYTF.

The CDR3 nucleotides are TGCGCCAGCAGCTTGTCCCCGACAGGCATTAATGAAAAACTGTTTTTT. Translation gives CASSLSPTGINEKLFF. The V gene is TRBV5-1, the J gene TRBJ1-4, with a possible D match to TRBD1 (6 bases). Germline lookup yields CDR1 SGHRS and CDR2 YFSETQ. Between the trimmed V and J ends, which lost 1 base and 4 bases, there was a span of 14 bases. The CDR3 covers 16 residues.

The chain couples TRBV6-4 to TRBJ2-1; either TRBD1 or TRBD2 may supply D (5 bases each). There are 15 residues in the CDR3. In germline, CDR1 is MRHNA, CDR2 SNTAGT. Trimming took off 1 base at V and 9 bases at J, with 16 bases between the two ends. The CDR3 here is CASSDLGRTLSEQFF. As DNA, the CDR3 is TGTGCCAGCAGTGACTTGGGACGGACCCTTAGTGAGCAGTTCTTC.

The chain has TRBV4-1 and TRBJ1-4; D remains unclear. CDR1 is MGHRA, CDR2 YSYEKL, per germline. The ends were cut back, 1 base at V and 6 bases at J, with 3 bases in the middle. The CDR3 has 12 residues. CDR3 bases: TGCGCCAGCAGCCAAGTTGATGAAAAACTGTTTTTT. It yields the protein CASSQVDEKLFF.